The 30 T cell receptor beta chains presented below share a single source sample, sequenced in a study of a mutant IDH1 vaccine in newly diagnosed glioma. Their antigens are not known. TCRdb keeps only in-frame clones here, not all; method: immunoSEQ multiplex PCR. The top ten hold 7% to 8.5% of the sample, which has approximately 61,000 clones, 84% seen once. The time point was: week 5, during vaccination. Doses consisted of 300 ug of mutant IDH1 20-mer peptide each, paired with topical imiquimod. The material was PBMCs, obtained from a glioma patient whose treatment included an IDH1 peptide vaccine. The receptor source for this set is a woman aged 45-65 years with glioma.

This chain links TRBV2 with TRBJ2-4; 9 positions match TRBD1. Germline lookup yields CDR1 SNHLY and CDR2 FYNNEI. The junction had 9 bases not matched to a gene; V was cut back by 8 bases and J by 7 bases. CDR3 length equals 14 residues. The CDR3 nucleotides are TGTGCCAGCCTAAAAGGGACAGGGATGAACATTCAGTACTTC. Protein product: CASLKGTGMNIQYF.

V usage is TRBV6-5 and J usage is TRBJ2-7, with 9 bases aligning to TRBD1. From germline, CDR1 is MNHEY and CDR2 SVGAGI. This CDR3 has 15 residues. J lost 4 bases, V lost 6 bases, and 10 bases had no gene match. In DNA form, the CDR3 reads TGTGCCAGCAGGGAAACCGGGACAGGGACATACGAGCAGTACTTC. Translating it yields CASRETGTGTYEQYF.

This clone was detected a few times. The V call is TRBV13, the J call TRBJ2-7; D might be TRBD2 (5 bases). Trimming pared 6 bases from V and 7 bases from J, leaving 16 bases between. The CDR3 is 13 amino acids. Germline CDR1 PRHDT, CDR2 FYEKMQ (reference sequence). The CDR3 reads CASSWTYEREQYF. The CDR3 DNA follows: TGTGCCAGCAGTTGGACTTACGAGAGGGAGCAGTACTTC.

The chain combines TRBV4-2 with TRBJ2-3; 9 bases match TRBD2. The CDR3 is 17 residues long. In germline, CDR1 is LGHNA, CDR2 YNFKEQ. With V trimmed by 1 base and J by 2 bases, 7 bases remained unmatched. The chain's CDR3 is CASSQGSSGGHTDTQYF. The CDR3 bases are TGTGCCAGCAGCCAAGGATCCAGCGGGGGGCACACAGATACGCAGTATTTT.

Comment on this clone: An end of the junction does not agree with germline; a read error may underlie this. This rearrangement joins TRBV5-4 to TRBJ1-6, with D possibly matching TRBD1 (5 bases). The CDR3 extends over 14 amino acids. Germline V CDR1 and CDR2: SGHNT, YYREEE (reference sequence). CDR3 amino acids: CASSRRGRNSSLHF. The DNA of the CDR3 is TGTGCCAGCAGCCGCCGGGGGAGAAATTCATCCCTCCACTTT.

V and J are TRBV6-5 and TRBJ1-6, with D perhaps matching TRBD1 (5 bases). Germline loops: CDR1 MNHEY, CDR2 SVGAGI. This CDR3 is 16 amino acids long. Trimming cost V 2 bases and J 5 bases, with 13 bases left between them. CDR3 residues: CASSYLGRGNNSPLHF. The CDR3 region has the DNA TGTGCCAGCAGTTACCTAGGGAGGGGCAATAATTCACCCCTCCACTTT.

The chain joins TRBV11-2 to TRBJ1-1, with D possibly being TRBD1 (6 bases). Germline V CDR1 and CDR2: SGHAT, FQNNGV. Between the trimmed V and J ends, which lost 6 bases and 4 bases, there was a span of 15 bases. The CDR3 spans 14 residues. DNA for the CDR3: TGTGCCAGCAGGGTAGGGGGGCTATCCACTGAAGCTTTCTTT. Translated, it gives CASRVGGLSTEAFF.

The genes are TRBV30 and TRBJ1-6; 8 bases map to TRBD1. CDR1 GTSNPN and CDR2 SVGIG come from the germline V gene (reference sequence). V trimming: 3 bases; J trimming: 9 bases; junction bases outside the gene matches: 4. The CDR3 totals 13 residues. The CDR3 protein is CAWSGTGGSPLHF. The CDR3 nucleotides are TGTGCCTGGAGCGGTACAGGGGGTTCACCCCTCCACTTT.

The chain couples TRBV7-8 to TRBJ1-2, with D maybe TRBD1 (5 bases). From germline, CDR1 is SGHVS and CDR2 FQNEAQ. The CDR3 length is 17 residues. Trimming pared 1 base from V and 5 bases from J, leaving 20 bases between. The DNA for the CDR3 is TGTGCCAGCAGCTTAGGGCTGGGGCTCCTCAATTATTATGGCTACACCTTC. It codes for CASSLGLGLLNYYGYTF. The full variable domain, its missing parts supplied by reference TRBV7-8 and TRBJ1-2, is GAGVSQSPRYKVAKRGQDVALRCDPISGHVSLFWYQQALGQGPEFLTYFQNEAQLDKSGLPSDRFFAERPEGSVSTLKIQRTQQEDSAVYLCASSLGLGLLNYYGYTFGSGTRLTVV.

This clone has just a few counts. The chain carries TRBV19 and TRBJ2-7; D uncertain. Trimming left V 4 bases short and J 2 bases short, with 12 bases between. The CDR3 runs 14 residues. CDR1 LNHDA and CDR2 SQIVND come from the germline V gene (reference sequence). DNA for the CDR3: TGTGCCAGTAGTAACACTGACAAGGCCTACGAGCAGTACTTC. Translating it yields CASSNTDKAYEQYF.

As to this clone: One junction end does not reproduce the germline sequence, and a read error may be involved. The DNA for the CDR3 is TGTCCCAGAGGGCCCGGGGTGAACCTTTACAATGAGCAGTTCTTC. This codes for CPRGPGVNLYNEQFF. V is TRBV25-1 and J is TRBJ2-1; TRBD2 might be the D (5 bases). Germline values: CDR1 MGHDK, CDR2 SYGVNS. This CDR3 is built from 15 residues. The full variable domain, with the rest looked up from reference TRBV25-1 and TRBJ2-1, is EADIYQTPRYLVIGTGKKITLECSQTMGHDKMYWYQQDPGMELHLIHYSYGVNSTEKGDLSSESTVSRIRTEHFPLTLESARPSHTSQYLCPRGPGVNLYNEQFFGPGTRLTVL.

The CDR3 sequence: CASSYPGQGMSYTF. DNA of the CDR3: TGTGCCAGCAGTTACCCAGGGCAGGGGATGAGCTACACCTTC. This chain links TRBV6-5 with TRBJ1-2; tentatively, D is TRBD1 (6 bases). Germline CDR1 MNHEY, CDR2 SVGAGI. This CDR3 region has 14 residues. Deletions cut 2 bases from V and 9 bases from J, with 16 bases between.

DNA of the CDR3: TGTGCCAGCAGGCCACAGGTGAACACAGATACGCAGTATTTT. The encoded protein is CASRPQVNTDTQYF. The J gene is TRBJ2-3, the V gene TRBV6-5, with a tentative D call TRBD1 (5 bases). The CDR3 totals 14 residues. CDR1 and CDR2 (germline): MNHEY, SVGAGI. Trimming cost V 6 bases and J 2 bases, with 12 bases left between them.

The gene calls are TRBV5-8 and TRBJ1-1, with D hard to call. V lost 2 bases, J lost 1 base, and 6 bases lay in between. The CDR3 contains 13 residues. Germline loops: CDR1 SGHTS, CDR2 YDEGEE. CDR3 in amino acids: CASSLYRNTEAFF. In nucleotides, the CDR3 is TGTGCCAGCAGCTTATACAGGAACACTGAAGCTTTCTTT.

This chain connects TRBV19 to TRBJ2-2, with 10 bases fitting TRBD1. This CDR3 spans 15 amino acids. Germline assignment: CDR1 LNHDA and CDR2 SQIVND (reference sequence). Losses at the gene ends were 3 bases for V and 7 bases for J; bases not matched to a gene: 5. CDR3 loop: CASSIGTGEGGELFF. The CDR3 region has the DNA TGTGCCAGTAGTATCGGGACAGGGGAAGGCGGGGAGCTGTTTTTT.

The rearrangement links TRBV19 to TRBJ1-1; 7 nucleotides line up with TRBD1. The CDR3 is made up of 15 amino acids. CDR1 is LNHDA, CDR2 SQIVND, per germline (reference sequence). V lost 3 bases and J lost 0; bases outside the gene matches: 4. The CDR3 DNA sequence: TGTGCCAGTAGTATTCCGGGACAGCTGAACACTGAAGCTTTCTTT. Translating gives CASSIPGQLNTEAFF.

This sequence joins TRBV5-4 and TRBJ1-2; a possible D gene is TRBD1 (6 bases). Germline V lookup: CDR1 SGHNT, CDR2 YYREEE (reference sequence). Trimming stripped 3 bases from V and 5 bases from J, with 20 bases between. This CDR3 has 16 amino acids. CDR3 region: CASSSKTGPTIYGYTF. CDR3 nucleotides: TGTGCCAGCAGCTCAAAGACAGGTCCAACGATTTATGGCTACACCTTC.

The V gene is TRBV11-2, the J gene TRBJ1-2, with a possible D match to TRBD1 (6 bases). V shed 0 bases and J shed 4 bases, with 12 bases lying between them. The CDR3 consists of 15 residues. CDR1 and CDR2 from the germline V gene are SGHAT and FQNNGV. The CDR3 DNA reads TGTGCCAGCAGCTTAGATAGTGGGGGGCCCTATGGCTACACCTTC. This encodes CASSLDSGGPYGYTF.

V gene TRBV14 combines with J gene TRBJ2-3; D remains ambiguous. The CDR3 has 16 amino acids. V lost 1 base and J lost 0, with 11 bases in between. Per germline, CDR1 SGHDN and CDR2 FVKESK. CDR3 sequence: CASSQVPGASTDTQYF. As DNA, the CDR3 is TGTGCCAGCAGCCAAGTTCCGGGCGCCAGCACAGATACGCAGTATTTT.

This chain uses TRBV28 with TRBJ1-5; TRBD1 might be the D (6 bases). V lost 2 bases and J 7 bases, leaving 18 bases between the germline ends. The CDR3 has 16 residues. Germline CDR1 and CDR2: MDHEN and SYDVKM. The CDR3 coding sequence is TGTGCCAGCAGTTTAAGCTTACAGGGAGATTGGCAGCCCCAGCATTTT. Its translation is CASSLSLQGDWQPQHF.

This clone is a singleton in its sample. CDR3 DNA: TGTGCCAGCAGCTTCCCCGGGACGGGTAGGTCTGAGCAGTACTTC. Encoded protein: CASSFPGTGRSEQYF. The rearrangement links TRBV7-8 to TRBJ2-7; D possibly matches TRBD1 or TRBD2 (5 bases each). This CDR3 region has 15 residues. Germline CDR1 is SGHVS and CDR2 is FQNEAQ. Trimming took 3 bases from V and 7 from J, leaving 19 bases between them. The entire variable domain, with the rest obtained from reference TRBV7-8 and TRBJ2-7, is as follows: GAGVSQSPRYKVAKRGQDVALRCDPISGHVSLFWYQQALGQGPEFLTYFQNEAQLDKSGLPSDRFFAERPEGSVSTLKIQRTQQEDSAVYLCASSFPGTGRSEQYFGPGTRLTVT.

V usage is TRBV5-1 and J usage is TRBJ2-4; D gene ambiguous. V lost 2 bases to trimming and J lost 10 bases, with 7 bases between them. The CDR3 is 11 amino acids. Germline CDR1 reads SGHRS; CDR2 reads YFSETQ. The CDR3 loop is CASSFESIQYF. DNA for the CDR3: TGCGCCAGCAGCTTCGAAAGTATTCAGTACTTC.

The rearrangement uses TRBV5-4 and TRBJ1-1; D gene unclear. The CDR3 spans 16 residues. Germline CDR1 SGHNT, CDR2 YYREEE (reference sequence). V dropped 6 bases and J dropped 1 base, with 19 bases sitting between them. CDR3: CASITRGEMGNTEAFF. The CDR3 nucleotides read TGTGCCAGCATCACGCGAGGTGAAATGGGGAACACTGAAGCTTTCTTT.

J is TRBJ1-1 and V is TRBV9; D not resolved. The germline CDR1 and CDR2 sequences are SGDLS and YYNGEE. The CDR3 totals 15 residues. Trimming left V 4 bases short and J 3 bases short, with 16 bases between. CDR3 amino acids: CASSPRGYPDTEAFF. CDR3 DNA: TGTGCCAGCAGCCCCCGCGGATACCCGGACACTGAAGCTTTCTTT.

CDR3 protein: CSAWGPQGFF. The CDR3 DNA reads as TGCAGTGCTTGGGGACCGCAGGGGTTCTTC. This sequence joins TRBV20-1 and TRBJ2-1; the D call may be TRBD1 or TRBD2 (5 bases each). V was trimmed by 5 bases and J by 15 bases, leaving 14 bases between them. The CDR3 contains 10 residues. Germline V CDR1 and CDR2: DFQATT, SNEGSKA (reference sequence).

The J gene is TRBJ2-3, the V gene TRBV11-3, with D perhaps TRBD2 (6 bases). The CDR3 spans 14 residues. Germline V gene sequence: CDR1 SGHNT, CDR2 YENEEA. V lost 5 bases and J 0 bases, leaving 9 bases between the germline ends. The CDR3 DNA follows: TGTGCCAGCAGCGTAACTAGCAGCACAGATACGCAGTATTTT. Translated: CASSVTSSTDTQYF.

The CDR3 sequence is CASIPWDTGELFF. CDR3 in DNA: TGTGCCAGCATCCCCTGGGACACCGGGGAGCTGTTTTTT. This sequence joins TRBV25-1 and TRBJ2-2; D remains unclear. Germline V gives CDR1 MGHDK, CDR2 SYGVNS. The CDR3 length is 13 residues. V was pared by 7 bases and J by 3 bases, with 9 bases between.

This chain joins TRBV27 and TRBJ1-1; D not certain. V was cut by 4 bases and J by 0 bases, with 9 bases left in between. Germline V gives CDR1 MNHEY, CDR2 SMNVEV (reference sequence). The CDR3 has 14 residues. CDR3 amino acids: CASSYPGVNTEAFF. CDR3 in DNA: TGTGCCAGCAGTTACCCGGGAGTGAACACTGAAGCTTTCTTT.

This clone was picked up a small number of times. CDR3 bases: TGTGCCAGTAGTATCATGGTGGCGGGACATCAACGGAACACTGAAGCTTTCTTT. Protein sequence: CASSIMVAGHQRNTEAFF. The rearrangement links TRBV19 to TRBJ1-1; D is possibly TRBD1 (6 bases). V dropped 3 bases and J dropped 1 base, with 21 bases sitting between them. Germline CDR1 LNHDA, CDR2 SQIVND (reference sequence). The CDR3 loop spans 18 amino acids.

The genes are TRBV19 and TRBJ2-4, with a tentative D call TRBD2 (5 bases). Deletions cut 0 bases from V and 6 bases from J, with 12 bases between. Looked up from germline, CDR1 is LNHDA and CDR2 is SQIVND (reference sequence). The CDR3 spans 15 residues. The CDR3 is CASSIDARRINIQYF. The CDR3 nucleotides are TGTGCCAGTAGTATAGATGCCAGGAGGATAAACATTCAGTACTTC.